The rows below give T cell receptor beta chains drawn from one sample of a study of T cell repertoires in aging, cancer and after chemotherapy. Using its own MiXCR run on the multiplex PCR reads, TCRdb lists one record per CDR3 protein. This sample has about 910 distinct CDR3 sequences, with approximately 60% found just once. Material for sequencing was blood. These receptors were obtained from a human donor with a blood cancer. Both conserved end residues are part of each CDR3. The D gene is left open where the match is weak. Part of the rows lack a size; the others show once, few, many or a class for expanded clones.

v_gene: TRBV6-5
j_gene: TRBJ1-2
d_gene: .
abundance: .
CDR3aa: CASSYEGGYTF
CDR3nt: TGTGCCAGCAGTTACGAGGGCGGCTACACCTTC

v_gene: TRBV6-5
j_gene: TRBJ1-1
d_gene: TRBD1
abundance: few
CDR3aa: CASTKQGSTEAFF
CDR3nt: TGTGCCAGCACTAAACAGGGGAGCACTGAAGCTTTCTTT

v_gene: TRBV19
j_gene: TRBJ1-1
d_gene: .
abundance: .
CDR3aa: CASSIVERRKEAFF
CDR3nt: TGTGCCAGTAGTATAGTGGAGAGGCGGAAGGAAGCTTTCTTT

v_gene: TRBV6-2/TRBV6-3
j_gene: TRBJ2-5
d_gene: TRBD2
abundance: few
CDR3aa: CASNRAGGRETQYF
CDR3nt: TGTGCCAGCAATAGAGCGGGGGGGCGGGAGACCCAGTACTTC

v_gene: TRBV12-3/TRBV12-4
j_gene: TRBJ2-3
d_gene: .
abundance: .
CDR3aa: CASSYDGDTQYF
CDR3nt: TGTGCCAGCAGTTACGACGGAGATACGCAGTATTTT

v_gene: TRBV6-5
j_gene: TRBJ2-5
d_gene: TRBD1
abundance: .
CDR3aa: CASSWGQGRQETQYF
CDR3nt: TGTGCCAGCAGTTGGGGACAGGGGAGGCAAGAGACCCAGTACTTC

v_gene: TRBV15
j_gene: TRBJ2-5
d_gene: .
abundance: hyperexpanded
CDR3aa: CATSIGGKETQYF
CDR3nt: TGTGCCACCAGCATAGGGGGGAAAGAGACCCAGTACTTC

v_gene: TRBV7-6
j_gene: TRBJ2-5
d_gene: TRBD2
abundance: .
CDR3aa: CASSPGGLAVGETQYF
CDR3nt: TGTGCCAGCAGCCCTGGGGGACTAGCGGTCGGAGAGACCCAGTACTTC

v_gene: TRBV15
j_gene: TRBJ1-5
d_gene: .
abundance: few
CDR3aa: CATSRDRLPSNQPQHF
CDR3nt: TGTGCCACCAGCAGAGATAGACTCCCTAGCAATCAGCCCCAGCATTTT

v_gene: TRBV29-1
j_gene: TRBJ2-3
d_gene: TRBD2
abundance: medium-sized
CDR3aa: CSVFDRASGGGSTDTQYF
CDR3nt: TGCAGCGTCTTCGATAGGGCTAGCGGGGGGGGTAGCACAGATACGCAGTATTTT